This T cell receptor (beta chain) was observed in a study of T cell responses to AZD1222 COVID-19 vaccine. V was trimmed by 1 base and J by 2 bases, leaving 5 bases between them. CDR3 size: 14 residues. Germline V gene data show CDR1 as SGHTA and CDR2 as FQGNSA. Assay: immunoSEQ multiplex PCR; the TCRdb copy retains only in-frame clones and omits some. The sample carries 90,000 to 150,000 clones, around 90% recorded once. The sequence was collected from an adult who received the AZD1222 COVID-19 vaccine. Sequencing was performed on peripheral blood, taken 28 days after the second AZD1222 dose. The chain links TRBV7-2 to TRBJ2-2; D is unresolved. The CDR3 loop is CASSLGRNTGELFF. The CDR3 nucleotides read TGTGCCAGCAGCTTAGGTCGAAACACCGGGGAGCTGTTTTTT.